This T cell receptor (beta chain) was profiled in a study of blood T cell repertoires in COVID-19. This clone was recorded only once. TCRdb's copy holds only in-frame clones and misses some; the assay was immunoSEQ multiplex PCR. The sample contains 300,000 to 350,000 clones, approximately 87% of which appear only once. The CDR3 is 12 residues long. Trimming removed 3 bases from V and 14 bases from J; junction bases left unmatched: 5. CDR1 LGHDT and CDR2 YNNKEL come from the germline V gene (reference sequence). The clonotype comes from a woman between 45 and 65 years old with COVID-19, enrolled during active disease. The chain links TRBV3-1 (or the pseudogene TRBV3-2) to TRBJ2-3; 10 bases are a match to TRBD1. Material: peripheral blood. The CDR3 here is CASSQAGTGAYF. The CDR3 coding sequence is TGTGCCAGCAGCCAGGCCGGGACAGGGGCGTATTTT.